The next 17 T cell receptor beta chains were all read from a single sample in a study of blood T cell repertoires in COVID-19. Measured with immunoSEQ multiplex PCR; TCRdb has only the in-frame clones, and not every one. The profile shows 100,000 to 120,000 clones, 88% of them singletons. Sequencing was carried out using peripheral blood. Receptors were obtained from a woman between 45 and 65 years old with acute or convalescent COVID-19.

V is TRBV5-6 and J is TRBJ2-7, with a possible D match to TRBD1 (6 bases). CDR1 and CDR2 (germline): SGHDT, YYEEEE. Trimming shortened V by 5 bases and J by 3 bases, and 9 bases separated the two germline ends. The CDR3 is made up of 12 amino acids. The CDR3, as DNA: TGTGCCAGCAGTTCGGACAGCTACGAGCAGTACTTC. This encodes CASSSDSYEQYF.

The J gene is TRBJ2-5, the V gene TRBV11-2, with 14 positions matching TRBD2. The CDR3 loop spans 13 amino acids. The germline V gene has CDR1 SGHAT and CDR2 FQNNGV. The junction had 5 bases not matched to a gene; V was cut back by 3 bases and J by 14 bases. For the CDR3, the DNA is TGTGCCAGCAGCTTGGGACTAGCGGGAGAGTCTTACTTC. Translating it yields CASSLGLAGESYF.

The rearrangement joins TRBV29-1 to TRBJ1-4, with D maybe TRBD1 (5 bases). Germline lookup yields CDR1 SQVTM and CDR2 ANQGSEA. This CDR3 spans 14 amino acids. With 5 bases removed from V and 3 bases from J, the gap between germline ends came to 13 bases. As DNA, the CDR3 is TGCAGCGTTTCAACGACAGACTCTAATGAAAAACTGTTTTTT. This gives the protein CSVSTTDSNEKLFF.

About this clone itself: The DNA is omitted, as the CDR3 cannot be located on it reliably, and the CDR3 follows TCRdb's listing. V gene TRBV13 combines with J gene TRBJ2-3; the D segment call TRBD1 is taken from the table without a DNA check. The CDR3 is made up of 16 amino acids, end residues included. The germline CDR1 and CDR2 sequences are PRHDT and FYEKMQ (reference sequence). The CDR3 loop reads CASILGQGTRTDTQYF.

On this clone: A much larger clone is a single base away; this may be a read error. The chain recombines TRBV6-5 with TRBJ1-2; a possible D gene is TRBD1 (5 bases). The length of the CDR3 is 12 residues. Deletions cut 4 bases from V and 3 bases from J, with 6 bases between. Germline CDR1 is MNHEY and CDR2 is SVGAGI. This chain's CDR3 is CASSLTDYGYTF. CDR3 nucleotides: TGTGCCAGCAGTTTGACAGACTATGGCTACACCTTC.

The chain is built from TRBV9 and TRBJ2-2, with 8 bases aligning to TRBD2. The germline CDR1 and CDR2 sequences are SGDLS and YYNGEE. The CDR3 length is 15 residues. V lost 0 bases and J lost 9; bases outside the gene matches: 7. The CDR3 reads CASSVVGLGPRELFF. DNA for the CDR3: TGTGCCAGCAGCGTAGTGGGACTAGGGCCCCGGGAGCTGTTTTTT.

The table lists this clone with a count of one. This rearrangement joins TRBV28 to TRBJ1-1; D gene unclear. Per the germline V gene, CDR1 is MDHEN and CDR2 is SYDVKM. V lost 3 bases, J lost 6 bases, and 17 bases lay in between. The CDR3 spans 15 residues. The CDR3 DNA is TGTGCCAGCAGTTTCCCACCCTACGCGGGCGCTGAAGCTTTCTTT. It is translated as CASSFPPYAGAEAFF.

As concerns this clone: Other DNA variants within this sample encode the same CDR3. This chain connects TRBV5-1 to TRBJ2-2, with 9 bases aligning to TRBD1. V shed 5 bases and J 3 bases; nucleotides not matched to a gene: 5. The V gene's germline CDR1 is SGHRS and CDR2 YFSETQ. There are 15 residues in the CDR3. This CDR3 is CASSDRDRDTGELFF. As DNA, the CDR3 is TGCGCCAGCAGTGACCGGGACAGGGACACCGGGGAGCTGTTTTTT. The whole variable domain, filled in from reference TRBV5-1 and TRBJ2-2, reads KAGVTQTPRYLIKTRGQQVTLSCSPISGHRSVSWYQQTPGQGLQFLFEYFSETQRNKGNFPGRFSGRQFSNSRSEMNVSTLELGDSALYLCASSDRDRDTGELFFGEGSRLTVL.

In its sample, this clone was seen a few times. J is TRBJ1-6 and V is TRBV6-5; no firm D call. V was trimmed by 2 bases and J by 9 bases, leaving 5 bases between them. Germline values: CDR1 MNHEY, CDR2 SVGAGI. This CDR3 has 12 amino acids. The CDR3 reads CASSYGSSPLHF. CDR3 sequence (DNA): TGTGCCAGCAGTTACGGTAGTTCACCCCTCCACTTT.

A remark on this clone: A junction end diverges from the germline sequence, so it may reflect a read error. The chain is built from TRBV7-2 and TRBJ1-1; 8 bases line up with TRBD1. Germline CDR1 reads SGHTA; CDR2 reads FQGNSA. CDR3 length: 14 amino acids. CDR3 nucleotide sequence: TGTGCCAGCAGCTTATACAGGGGGAACGCTGAAGCTTTCTTT. Translation gives CASSLYRGNAEAFF.

The chain recombines TRBV29-1 with TRBJ2-2; possibly TRBD1 for D (6 bases). The CDR3 is made up of 14 amino acids. V gave up 6 bases and J gave up 3 bases, with 14 bases separating them. Germline V gene lookup returns CDR1 SQVTM and CDR2 ANQGSEA. CDR3 DNA sequence: TGCAGCGTCCTTCGGGACACACACACCGGGGAGCTGTTTTTT. Protein sequence: CSVLRDTHTGELFF.

The V call is TRBV3-1 (or the pseudogene TRBV3-2), the J call TRBJ1-2; the D gene is possibly TRBD1 (6 bases). Germline V lookup: CDR1 LGHDT, CDR2 YNNKEL (reference sequence). The CDR3 runs 14 residues. Trimming pared 4 bases from V and 4 bases from J, leaving 13 bases between. The CDR3: CASSLRTVGYGYTF. The DNA of the CDR3 is TGTGCCAGCAGCCTTAGGACAGTCGGCTATGGCTACACCTTC.

The CDR3 nucleotides read TGCAGTGCTAGTCGGACTAGCGCTCTCACAGATACGCAGTATTTT. Residues: CSASRTSALTDTQYF. The chain uses TRBV20-1 and TRBJ2-3; TRBD2 matches at 9 bases. This CDR3 spans 15 amino acids. The J segment lost 2 bases and the V segment lost 3 bases, leaving 6 bases of the junction unmatched. Germline V gene data show CDR1 as DFQATT and CDR2 as SNEGSKA (reference sequence).

The chain employs TRBV2 and TRBJ2-7; 12 bases are shared with TRBD2. Losses at the gene ends were 4 bases for V and 3 bases for J; bases not matched to a gene: 4. The CDR3 covers 15 residues. Germline-derived CDR1 and CDR2 are SNHLY and FYNNEI. The CDR3 nucleotides are TGTGCCAGCAGTGCATGGACTAGCGGGAACTACGAGCAGTACTTC. Amino acid sequence: CASSAWTSGNYEQYF.

CDR3 sequence: CASSGGDVHNEQFF. DNA for the CDR3: TGTGCCAGCAGCGGGGGGGATGTGCACAATGAGCAGTTCTTC. The rearrangement uses TRBV9 and TRBJ2-1; maybe TRBD2 (6 bases). The CDR3 consists of 14 residues. The ends were cut back, 3 bases at V and 5 bases at J, with 12 bases in the middle. CDR1 SGDLS and CDR2 YYNGEE come from the germline V gene.

This chain uses TRBV30 with TRBJ1-4; TRBD1 matches 9 bases. Germline V gene sequence: CDR1 GTSNPN, CDR2 SVGIG (reference sequence). The CDR3 totals 15 residues. The trim removed 2 bases at V and 10 bases at J, leaving 11 bases unmatched. The CDR3 DNA reads as TGTGCCTGGAGTTCTGTAAGTGCGGACAGGGGAAAACTGTTTTTT. Protein product: CAWSSVSADRGKLFF.

V usage is TRBV10-3 and J usage is TRBJ1-5; no definite D call. V dropped 2 bases and J dropped 0 bases, with 8 bases sitting between them. Germline CDR1 and CDR2: ENHRY and SYGVKD. The CDR3 covers 15 residues. CDR3 nucleotides: TGTGCCATCAGTGAGGAGGCAGTTAGCAATCAGCCCCAGCATTTT. Translating gives CAISEEAVSNQPQHF.